Shown below are 15 T cell receptor beta chains from a single sample sequenced in a study of blood T cell repertoires in COVID-19. The repertoire was sequenced with immunoSEQ multiplex PCR; TCRdb's copy has only in-frame clones and lacks some. The table records tens of thousands of clones, approximately 80% of them present only once. Sequencing input: peripheral blood. These receptors came from a man aged 65-85 years with COVID-19, enrolled during active disease.

The CDR3 protein is CASRLPNRASIRQETQYF. The CDR3 DNA follows: TGTGCAAGTCGCTTACCGAACAGGGCATCGATTAGGCAAGAGACCCAGTACTTC. J is TRBJ2-5 and V is TRBV12-2; the table's D gene call, TRBD1, was not cross checked with the DNA. TRBV12-2 is a pseudogene segment. The CDR3 covers 18 residues.

This clone has more than one count but fewer than ten. V is TRBV7-9 and J is TRBJ2-7, with no clear D. V lost 0 bases and J lost 6, with 12 bases in between. This CDR3 comprises 14 residues. The germline gives CDR1 SEHNR, CDR2 FQNEAQ (reference sequence). CDR3 region: CASSLAGGLREQYF. DNA for the CDR3: TGTGCCAGCAGCTTAGCCGGTGGTTTACGCGAGCAGTACTTC.

The chain has TRBV14 and TRBJ1-1; 8 nucleotides agree with TRBD1. J gave up 4 bases and V 4 bases, and 11 bases lay outside the gene matches. CDR3 length: 16 residues. Germline V lookup: CDR1 SGHDN, CDR2 FVKESK. The CDR3 is CASSPGQGPLLTEAFF. CDR3 nucleotide sequence: TGTGCCAGCAGCCCCGGACAGGGACCCTTGCTCACTGAAGCTTTCTTT.

J is TRBJ2-1 and V is TRBV7-6; no clear D. Deletions cut 5 bases from V and 0 bases from J, with 17 bases between. The CDR3 contains 17 residues. Germline V CDR1 and CDR2: SGHVS, FNYEAQ. In DNA, the CDR3 is TGTGCCAGCAGCCCTGCGGAGTCCGCGAGCTCCTACAATGAGCAGTTCTTC. This gives the protein CASSPAESASSYNEQFF.

V gene TRBV14 combines with J gene TRBJ2-1; D not resolved. This CDR3 contains 13 residues. The V gene's germline CDR1 is SGHDN and CDR2 FVKESK. V shed 1 base and J shed 3 bases, with 4 bases lying between them. CDR3 sequence reads: CASSQVNYNEQFF. The CDR3 DNA sequence: TGTGCCAGCAGCCAAGTTAACTACAATGAGCAGTTCTTC.

This chain uses TRBV12-5 with TRBJ1-3, with D tentatively TRBD1 (5 bases). The CDR3 length is 16 residues. V shed 0 bases and J shed 1 base, with 10 bases lying between them. Germline CDR1 is LGHNT and CDR2 is FRNRAP. Here the CDR3 DNA reads TGTGCTAGTGGTTTGGTGACAACAGGTTCTGGAAACACCATATATTTT. It translates to CASGLVTTGSGNTIYF.

This chain links TRBV7-2 with TRBJ2-2; TRBD1 aligns across 7 bases. This CDR3 comprises 16 residues. Germline trimming cut 4 bases from V and 0 bases from J; bases unmatched to any gene: 5. The germline V gene encodes CDR1 SGHTA and CDR2 FQGNSA. CDR3 sequence: CASSSRGPSNTGELFF. The DNA of the CDR3 is TGTGCCAGCAGCTCAAGGGGGCCTTCGAACACCGGGGAGCTGTTTTTT. Complete variable domain (other parts from reference TRBV7-2 and TRBJ2-2): GAGVSQSPSNKVTEKGKDVELRCDPISGHTALYWYRQSLGQGLEFLIYFQGNSAPDKSGLPSDRFSAERTGGSVSTLTIQRTQQEDSAVYLCASSSRGPSNTGELFFGEGSRLTVL.

This clone appeared a few times. The rearrangement joins TRBV7-2 to TRBJ2-3, with TRBD2 identical over 7 bases. The CDR3 is 15 amino acids. Per germline, CDR1 SGHTA and CDR2 FQGNSA. V lost 1 base and J lost 3; bases outside the gene matches: 4. CDR3: CASSLVWRETDTQYF. CDR3 DNA: TGTGCCAGCAGCTTAGTGTGGCGGGAGACAGATACGCAGTATTTT. Combining the CDR3 with reference TRBV7-2 and TRBJ2-3 gives the whole variable domain GAGVSQSPSNKVTEKGKDVELRCDPISGHTALYWYRQSLGQGLEFLIYFQGNSAPDKSGLPSDRFSAERTGGSVSTLTIQRTQQEDSAVYLCASSLVWRETDTQYFGPGTRLTVL.

This clone was seen once. The chain links TRBV7-8 to TRBJ1-1; TRBD1 agrees at 7 bases. V gave up 5 bases and J gave up 1 base; unmatched junction bases: 7. The CDR3 consists of 15 residues. The germline V gene has CDR1 SGHVS and CDR2 FQNEAQ. Here the CDR3 DNA reads TGTGCCAGCAGCCCCCCCGGGACAGAGAACACTGAAGCTTTCTTT. Its translation: CASSPPGTENTEAFF.

This chain joins TRBV6-6 and TRBJ2-7, with TRBD2 identical over 8 bases. CDR3 length: 14 amino acids. Germline V lookup: CDR1 MNHNY, CDR2 SVGAGI (reference sequence). V shed 7 bases and J 4 bases; nucleotides not matched to a gene: 9. The CDR3 DNA is TGTGCCAGCATGTCGGGGCGCGGGGGGTACGAGCAGTACTTC. This sequence encodes CASMSGRGGYEQYF.

V and J are TRBV12-3 or TRBV12-4 and TRBJ1-2; 10 bases are a match to TRBD1. The ends lost 5 bases at V and 4 bases at J; junction bases unmatched: 1. CDR3 size: 13 residues. Written as DNA, the CDR3 is TGTGCCAGCAGTCGGACAGGGGGCTATGGCTACACCTTC. Protein product: CASSRTGGYGYTF.

The V gene is TRBV3-1 (or the pseudogene TRBV3-2), the J gene TRBJ2-7, with D uncertain. The CDR3 extends over 13 amino acids. Germline CDR1 is LGHDT and CDR2 is YNNKEL (reference sequence). The V and J ends lost 1 base and 8 bases respectively, with 12 bases between them. DNA of the CDR3: TGTGCCAGCAGCCAAGTTAGCACGTCTCAGCAGTACTTC. This codes for CASSQVSTSQQYF.

The genes are TRBV28 and TRBJ1-3; the D gene is possibly TRBD1 (5 bases). Trimming shortened V by 1 base and J by 3 bases, and 10 bases separated the two germline ends. The germline V gene has CDR1 MDHEN and CDR2 SYDVKM. This CDR3 has 15 residues. The CDR3 loop is CASSLSSGIGNTIYF. CDR3 coding DNA: TGTGCCAGCAGTTTATCTTCAGGGATTGGAAACACCATATATTTT.

This chain uses TRBV7-9 with TRBJ1-6; D might be TRBD1 (5 bases). Trimming removed 5 bases at V and 7 bases at J, with 12 bases between. CDR3 length: 14 amino acids. In germline, CDR1 is SEHNR, CDR2 FQNEAQ (reference sequence). The CDR3 DNA sequence: TGTGCCAGCAGCCCGGGACTTGGAAATTCACCCCTCCACTTT. Amino acid sequence: CASSPGLGNSPLHF.

The chain combines TRBV27 with TRBJ2-1; 10 bases are a match to TRBD2. The CDR3 runs 17 residues. V trimming: 1 base; J trimming: 6 bases; junction bases outside the gene matches: 9. CDR1 MNHEY and CDR2 SMNVEV come from the germline V gene (reference sequence). The chain's CDR3 is CASSLLSWLAGVNEQFF. For the CDR3, the DNA is TGTGCCAGCAGTTTATTATCTTGGCTAGCGGGAGTCAATGAGCAGTTCTTC.